This TCR beta chain was sequenced in a study of control samples from healthy donors and cancer patients (TCRdb year 2020). The protocol used for the library was the immunoSEQ multiplex PCR assay. TCRdb limited this immuneACCESS table to in-frame rearrangements with V and J called. A share of clones is missing; checked studies link under half to unresolved V genes, and the rest is unexplained. The sample table lists some 120,000 clones, approximately 94% of them with a count of one. The top ten constitute more than 1.5% of the sample. For this clone: Its binding antigen is unknown. No much larger clone exists at a distance of one base, and base qualities are not known.

This sequence originates from a man aged 45-65 years with head and neck cancer. What was sequenced was PBMCs.

Here the CDR3 is given as CASSLDGGGLNTEAFF. The nucleotide sequence reads TGTGCCAGCAGCTTGGACGGGGGGGGATTGAACACTGAAGCTTTCTTT. In this chain, TRBV5-4 is recombined with TRBJ1-1; matching of 5 bases hints at TRBD1 as the D gene. Relative to germline, V is 0 bases shorter and J is 0 bases shorter, with 12 bases between their ends. Including the terminal cysteine and phenylalanine, the CDR3 comprises 16 residues. The sequence is cut down to CDR3 DNA, 48 bases in frame from base 1. The germline V gene (reference sequence) supplies CDR1 SGHNT and CDR2 YYREEE.